Listed below are T cell receptor beta chains from one sample, sequenced in a study of cytomegalovirus exposure and HLA in healthy donors. Libraries were prepared by immunoSEQ multiplex PCR; TCRdb keeps only in-frame clonotypes and omits some of them. The table lists 150,000 to 200,000 clones, almost 80% of them singletons. Sequencing was carried out using PBMCs. These TCRs come from a woman aged 50 to 65 in good health and CMV-seropositive. CDR3s include the opening cysteine and the closing phenylalanine or tryptophan. A D gene is named only where the DNA matches it firmly. Expanded clones are given a class, and other clones once, few, many or no size at all.

TRBJ1-1	NA	few	TRBV5-4	TGTGCCAGCAGCTTGATCGGGATGAACACTGAAGCTTTCTTT	CASSLIGMNTEAFF
TRBJ2-3	NA	NA	TRBV13	TGTGCCAGCGCCACAGCAGGGACAGATACGCAGTATTTT	CASATAGTDTQYF
TRBJ2-4	TRBD2	NA	TRBV28	TGTGCCAGCAGCCTTAGCGGGGGGTTAGCCAAAAACATTCAGTACTTC	CASSLSGGLAKNIQYF
TRBJ2-1	TRBD1	once	TRBV29-1	TGCAGCGTTGCTGCTGGTACAGGGGGTGAGCAGTTCTTC	CSVAAGTGGEQFF
TRBJ1-1	TRBD1	NA	TRBV7-2	TGTGCCAGCAGCATCAGGACAGGGAAAGCTGAAGCTTTCTTT	CASSIRTGKAEAFF
TRBJ2-5	NA	once	TRBV21-1	TGTGCCAGCAGCAAAGTGAACAGGGGAAACCAAGAGACCCAGTACTTC	CASSKVNRGNQETQYF
TRBJ2-1	TRBD1	NA	TRBV7-2	TGTGCCAGCAGCCCCCAAGGGGGCTTCGCGTCCAATGAGCAGTTCTTC	CASSPQGGFASNEQFF
TRBJ2-7	NA	NA	TRBV9	TGTGCCAGCAGCGTAGGCCCTAACCTGGACGAGCAGTACTTC	CASSVGPNLDEQYF
TRBJ2-7	TRBD1	NA	TRBV18	TGTGCCAGCTCGCCGGCGGGACAGGCAAGCGAGCAGTACTTC	CASSPAGQASEQYF
TRBJ2-1	TRBD2	few	TRBV27	TGTGCCAGCAGGATCGCAGCGGGAGGATCCTACAATGAGCAGTTCTTC	CASRIAAGGSYNEQFF
TRBJ2-7	NA	NA	TRBV30	TGTGCCTGGAGTGTACGAGGCGGGGACGAGCAGTACTTC	CAWSVRGGDEQYF
TRBJ1-2	NA	NA	TRBV7-2	TGTGCCAGCAGCCGGGGGAATGAGTATGGCTACACCTTC	CASSRGNEYGYTF
TRBJ2-7	NA	NA	TRBV5-1	TGCGCCAGCAGCTCTACTAGGGCCTACGAGCAGTACTTC	CASSSTRAYEQYF
TRBJ1-2	NA	NA	TRBV30	TGTGCCTGGAAACCACCGGACAGTCGAAACTATGGCTACACCTTC	CAWKPPDSRNYGYTF
TRBJ1-2	NA	NA	TRBV6-1	TGTGCCAGCAGTGCTTCCCCTCGACAAGCCGGCTACACCTTC	CASSASPRQAGYTF
TRBJ2-5	TRBD1	few	TRBV27	TGTGCCAGCAGTTTCAGGGGGCAAGAGACCCAGTACTTC	CASSFRGQETQYF
TRBJ1-1	TRBD1	NA	TRBV10-1	TGCGCCAGCAGGGACAGGGGGTTTGGAGCTTTCTTT	CASRDRGFGAFF
TRBJ1-4	NA	once	TRBV29-1	TGCAGCGTTCATGAGGGCGATACGTTGTTTTTT	CSVHEGDTLFF
TRBJ2-1	NA	NA	TRBV19	TGTGCCAGTAGTACCCCCGACAGGCTTGAGCAGTTCTTC	CASSTPDRLEQFF
TRBJ1-4	TRBD1	NA	TRBV5-1	TGCGCCAGCAGCTGGTCCGGGACAGGGGAAGAAAAACTGTTTTTT	CASSWSGTGEEKLFF
TRBJ1-1	NA	few	TRBV7-2	TGTGCCAGCAGCTTAGCTTCCCATAGTGTTGCTTTCTTT	CASSLASHSVAFF
TRBJ1-6	TRBD1	NA	TRBV19	TGTGCCACAAGGGACAGCAGCTCCTATAATTCACCCCTCCACTTT	CATRDSSSYNSPLHF
TRBJ2-5	NA	NA	TRBV27	TGTGCCAGCAGTTTGAGGGGAGGCCCTTCGGGAGAGACCCAGTACTTC	CASSLRGGPSGETQYF
TRBJ1-2	TRBD1	NA	TRBV7-2	TGTGCCAGCAGCTGGACAGGGGGCGCAAACTATGGCTACACCTTC	CASSWTGGANYGYTF
TRBJ2-5	NA	NA	TRBV5-1	TGCGCCAGCAGAGAAGCGGAGACCCAGTACTTC	CASREAETQYF
TRBJ2-3	TRBD1	NA	TRBV19	TGTGCCAGTAGTCGACAGGGGAGCACAGATACGCAGTATTTT	CASSRQGSTDTQYF
TRBJ1-2	NA	NA	TRBV2	TGTGCCAGCAGGGCCCAGGTAGTCCATGGCTACACCTTC	CASRAQVVHGYTF
TRBJ1-2	NA	few	TRBV6-1	TGTGCCAGCAGTGAAGTGGAGAACTATGGCTACACCTTC	CASSEVENYGYTF
TRBJ1-5	NA	NA	TRBV11-2	TGTGCCAGCAGCTTGATGGAGAGCAATCAGCCCCAGCATTTT	CASSLMESNQPQHF
TRBJ1-2	NA	NA	TRBV15	TGTGCCACCAGCAGCGTGTCCCGGAGAGGAGGCTACACCTTC	CATSSVSRRGGYTF
TRBJ2-7	NA	NA	TRBV21-1	TGTGCCAGCAGCAAACAAAGGACAGGTCCTCTACTGGGCGAGCAGTACTTC	CASSKQRTGPLLGEQYF
TRBJ2-7	TRBD2	NA	TRBV11-2	TGTGCCAGCAGCCCACAACCCGGGACTATCTACGAGCAGTACTTC	CASSPQPGTIYEQYF
TRBJ2-1	TRBD2	many	TRBV7-2	TGTGCCAGCAGCTCCCCCCGGGCGGGAGGGGGGTTGTTCTTC	CASSSPRAGGGLFF
TRBJ1-5	NA	NA	TRBV15	TGTGCCACCAGCCTCGAGCGGGGTCCACAGCCCCAGCATTTT	CATSLERGPQPQHF
TRBJ1-6	TRBD1	NA	TRBV2	TGTGCCAGCAGTGAAGTCTGGACAGGGGCGAACTCACCCCTCCACTTT	CASSEVWTGANSPLHF
TRBJ1-4	TRBD1	few	TRBV6-1	TGTGCCAGCAGCAGGACAGGGGGCCGAGAAAAACTGTTTTTT	CASSRTGGREKLFF
TRBJ1-1	NA	NA	TRBV7-2	TGTGCCAGCAGCTTAGGTGGGGCAATGAACACTGAAGCTTTCTTT	CASSLGGAMNTEAFF
TRBJ2-3	NA	few	TRBV30	TGTGCCTGGAGTACCGGGATGATGGGGACGCAGTATTTT	CAWSTGMMGTQYF
TRBJ2-5	TRBD1	NA	TRBV11-2	TGTGCCAGCAGCTTAGAGTTGGCAGGGGGCGTCCTGGAGACCCAGTACTTC	CASSLELAGGVLETQYF
TRBJ1-1	TRBD1	once	TRBV5-1	TGCGCCAGCAGCTGGACAGGGGACACTGAAGCTTTCTTT	CASSWTGDTEAFF
TRBJ2-3	TRBD1	NA	TRBV7-9	TGTGCCAGCAGCGGGACCGGGACAGGGTACACAGATACGCAGTATTTT	CASSGTGTGYTDTQYF
TRBJ1-2	NA	NA	TRBV2	TGTGCCAGCAGTACTCAGATGGGGGCTATTGAGGGCTACACCTTC	CASSTQMGAIEGYTF
TRBJ2-5	TRBD2	NA	TRBV9	TGTGCCAGCAGCCCAACCGGGGGGGGCTCGCAAGAGACCCAGTACTTC	CASSPTGGGSQETQYF
TRBJ2-1	TRBD2	NA	TRBV5-6	TGTGCCAGCATCCGCGGGACTAGCGTCTACAATGAGCAGTTCTTC	CASIRGTSVYNEQFF
TRBJ1-1	NA	NA	TRBV18	TGTGCCAGCTCACCACAGTACACAGACAACACTGAAGCTTTCTTT	CASSPQYTDNTEAFF
TRBJ1-5	NA	few	TRBV30	TGTGCCTGGGCCAAGGGGGGGAACCAGCCCCAGCATTTT	CAWAKGGNQPQHF
TRBJ2-1	TRBD1	NA	TRBV25-1	TGTGCCAGCAGTGTGGGATTAGCCGGGACAGGGTCCTACAATGAGCAGTTCTTC	CASSVGLAGTGSYNEQFF
TRBJ1-5	NA	NA	TRBV5-5	TGTGCCAGCAGCTTTGGCAGTATTAATCAGCCCCAGCATTTT	CASSFGSINQPQHF
TRBJ1-2	NA	NA	TRBV7-9	TGTGCCAGCGGGAGGCAGTCGTCTTATGGCTACACCTTC	CASGRQSSYGYTF
TRBJ2-7	TRBD2	NA	TRBV15	TGTGCCACCAGGGCTGGGGTCGCGGGAGGTCCTGAGATCTACGAGCAGTACTTC	CATRAGVAGGPEIYEQYF
TRBJ1-4	NA	once	TRBV18	TGTGCCAGCTCACCAAACAGGGCGAGGGGTGAAAAACTGTTTTTT	CASSPNRARGEKLFF
TRBJ2-1	TRBD1	NA	TRBV2	TGTGCCAGCAGTCGAAACACCGACAGGGGGCGCATCAATGAGCAGTTCTTC	CASSRNTDRGRINEQFF
TRBJ2-3	TRBD2	NA	TRBV19	TGTGCCAGTAGTACTACTAGCGGATCCACAGATACGCAGTATTTT	CASSTTSGSTDTQYF
TRBJ1-6	NA	once	TRBV4-3	TGCGCCAGCAGCCAGGACGGGGGATTTCGGCGCATTAATTCACCCCTCCACTTT	CASSQDGGFRRINSPLHF
TRBJ2-7	TRBD1	NA	TRBV7-9	TGTGCCAGCAGCCCTAGGACAGGGAGTGAGCAGTACTTC	CASSPRTGSEQYF
TRBJ2-4	NA	NA	TRBV21-1	TGTGCCAGCAGCACCATCGACAGACCCACAGACTTC	CASSTIDRPTDF
TRBJ2-7	NA	NA	TRBV6-5	TGTGCCAGCAAATTACTCGAAAGCTCCTACGAGCAGTACTTC	CASKLLESSYEQYF
TRBJ1-1	NA	NA	TRBV6-6	TGTGCCAGCAGCAGCGGACGGTGGAACACTGAAGCTTTCTTT	CASSSGRWNTEAFF
TRBJ1-4	TRBD1	few	TRBV9	TGTGCCAGCAGCGATCCATCTACCGGGACAGGGAATGAAAAACTGTTTTTT	CASSDPSTGTGNEKLFF
TRBJ1-6	NA	once	TRBV7-9	TGTGCCAGCACCCGGGACACACTAACCTATAATTCACCCCTCCACTTT	CASTRDTLTYNSPLHF